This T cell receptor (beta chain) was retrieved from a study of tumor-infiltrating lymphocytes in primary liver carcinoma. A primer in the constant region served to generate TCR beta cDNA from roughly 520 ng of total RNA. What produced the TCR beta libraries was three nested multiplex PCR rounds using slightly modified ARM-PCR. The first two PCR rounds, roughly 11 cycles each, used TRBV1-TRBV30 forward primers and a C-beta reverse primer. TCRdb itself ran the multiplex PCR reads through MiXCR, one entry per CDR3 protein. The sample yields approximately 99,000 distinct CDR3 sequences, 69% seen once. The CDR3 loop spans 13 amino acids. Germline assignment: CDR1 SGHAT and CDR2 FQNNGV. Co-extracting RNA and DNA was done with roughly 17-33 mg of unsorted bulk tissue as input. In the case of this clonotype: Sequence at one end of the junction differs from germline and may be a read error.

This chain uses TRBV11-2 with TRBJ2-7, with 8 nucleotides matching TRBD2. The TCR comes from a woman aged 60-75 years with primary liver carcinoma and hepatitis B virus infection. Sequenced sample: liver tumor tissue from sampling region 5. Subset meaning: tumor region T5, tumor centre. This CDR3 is CACSFQPGGEQYF. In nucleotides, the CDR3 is TGTGCCTGCAGCTTTCAGCCCGGGGGGGAGCAATACTTC.